A single TCR beta chain is shown here with its context. TCRdb's copy holds only in-frame clones and misses some; the assay was immunoSEQ multiplex PCR. The sample lists some 58,000 clones, 87% seen once, with 10% to 15% in the top ten. The entry originates in a study of control samples from healthy donors and cancer patients. V gave up 4 bases and J gave up 6 bases, with 12 bases separating them. Per germline, CDR1 LGHDT and CDR2 YNNKEL (reference sequence). The CDR3 sequence is 13 residues long. V gene TRBV3-1 (or the pseudogene TRBV3-2) combines with J gene TRBJ1-1; D is possibly TRBD1 (6 bases). What was sequenced was PBMCs. This clonotype originated in a woman aged 55-69 years with lung cancer. CDR3: CASSLQGGSEAFF. CDR3 coding DNA: TGTGCCAGCAGCCTACAGGGAGGATCTGAAGCTTTCTTT.